A single sample gave rise to the 14 T cell receptor beta chains below, sequenced in a study of T cells in Graves' hyperthyroidism and ophthalmopathy. It was RNA transcripts that yielded the amplified TCR beta CDR3 regions. The HTBI primer set was used in a first-round RT-PCR of the TCR CDR3. TCRdb reanalysed the multiplex PCR reads using MiXCR and keeps one entry per CDR3 protein. The sample has 350,000 to 400,000 distinct CDR3 sequences, approximately 13% seen once. The material sequenced was blood. The source is a woman aged 55-69 years with Graves' hyperthyroidism.

As to this clonotype: A single base separates this from a much larger clone, so it may be a read error. Without the conserved terminal phenylalanine or tryptophan, this CDR3 likely stems from a read error. The chain carries TRBV3-1 and TRBJ2-5, with TRBD2 matching over 7 bases. Germline trimming cut 1 base from V and 4 bases from J; bases unmatched to any gene: 6. The CDR3 consists of 15 residues. Germline lookup yields CDR1 LGHDT and CDR2 YNNKEL (reference sequence). CDR3 sequence reads: CASSQVVTSAETQYS. CDR3 sequence (DNA): TGTGCCAGCAGCCAAGTAGTTACTAGCGCAGAGACCCAGTACTCC.

This clonotype showed up many times. CDR3 amino acids: CASIERTVTEAFF. The CDR3 nucleotides read TGTGCCAGCATTGAACGGACGGTCACTGAAGCTTTCTTT. The V and J genes are TRBV28 and TRBJ1-1; D is ambiguous. V was cut by 7 bases and J by 4 bases, with 13 bases left in between. This CDR3 contains 13 residues. Looked up from germline, CDR1 is MDHEN and CDR2 is SYDVKM. Combining the CDR3 with reference TRBV28 and TRBJ1-1 gives the whole variable domain DVKVTQSSRYLVKRTGEKVFLECVQDMDHENMFWYRQDPGLGLRLIYFSYDVKMKEKGDIPEGYSVSREKKERFSLILESASTNQTSMYLCASIERTVTEAFFGQGTRLTVV.

Regarding this clonotype: A much larger clone lies a single base off, so this may be a read error. In this CDR3 the conserved last residue, phenylalanine or tryptophan, is missing, so a read error is likely. The gene calls are TRBV6-9 and TRBJ1-6, with TRBD1 matching 10 bases. J lost 5 bases, V lost 4 bases, and 8 bases had no gene match. The CDR3 has 17 residues. CDR1 MNHGY and CDR2 SVAAGI come from the germline V gene. CDR3 amino acids: CASSSLDRGRNNSPLHL. The CDR3 bases are TGTGCCAGCAGTTCCCTTGACAGGGGGCGGAATAATTCACCCCTCCACCTT.

In its sample, this clonotype was seen many times. The gene calls are TRBV19 and TRBJ1-1, with 7 bases fitting TRBD1. This CDR3 has 16 residues. Germline V gene lookup returns CDR1 LNHDA and CDR2 SQIVND (reference sequence). J gave up 0 bases and V 6 bases, and 10 bases lay outside the gene matches. This chain's CDR3 is CASRKQGRGMNTEAFF. In nucleotides, the CDR3 is TGTGCCAGTAGGAAACAGGGGCGGGGAATGAACACTGAAGCTTTCTTT.

This clonotype has just one count. This chain connects TRBV20-1 to TRBJ2-7; D not certain. The CDR3 spans 14 residues. CDR1 and CDR2 from the germline V gene are DFQATT and SNEGSKA (reference sequence). The ends were cut back, 6 bases at V and 3 bases at J, with 18 bases in the middle. As DNA, the CDR3 is TGCAGTGCCAACATCGGCGGAGACAACTACGAGCAGTACTTC. Translation gives CSANIGGDNYEQYF.

This clonotype was recorded a few times. This sequence joins TRBV5-1 and TRBJ2-5; the D gene is possibly TRBD2 (5 bases). V was shortened by 4 bases and J by 4 bases, with 20 bases between the two germline ends. Germline CDR1 SGHRS, CDR2 YFSETQ. This CDR3 is built from 16 residues. The CDR3 loop is CASSAALGRAGETQYF. The CDR3 DNA sequence: TGCGCCAGCAGCGCCGCCCTCGGGCGGGCGGGAGAGACCCAGTACTTC.

This clonotype was seen repeatedly, ten times or more. The CDR3 loop reads CASSDAGTANTEAFF. The CDR3 DNA reads as TGCGCCAGCAGCGATGCCGGGACTGCGAACACTGAAGCTTTCTTT. The chain has TRBV5-1 and TRBJ1-1; perhaps TRBD1 as D (5 bases). The CDR3 spans 15 residues. Germline V gene lookup returns CDR1 SGHRS and CDR2 YFSETQ. V was trimmed by 4 bases and J by 1 base, leaving 14 bases between them.

The chain combines TRBV20-1 with TRBJ2-1, with 8 nucleotides matching TRBD2. CDR1 and CDR2 from the germline V gene are DFQATT and SNEGSKA (reference sequence). J lost 8 bases, V lost 6 bases, and 12 bases had no gene match. The CDR3 spans 14 residues. CDR3 in DNA: TGCAGTGCCCAGCGGCCAGCGGGAGTCTATGAGCAGTTCTTC. As protein: CSAQRPAGVYEQFF.

This clonotype showed up many times. V is TRBV20-1 and J is TRBJ1-2; 10 bases fit TRBD1. Per germline, CDR1 DFQATT and CDR2 SNEGSKA (reference sequence). The junction had 6 bases not matched to a gene; V was cut back by 3 bases and J by 5 bases. CDR3 length: 14 amino acids. The CDR3 loop reads CSASGTGATYGYTF. As DNA, the CDR3 is TGCAGTGCTAGCGGGACAGGGGCCACATATGGCTACACCTTC.

This clonotype was counted many times. J is TRBJ2-7 and V is TRBV12-5; TRBD1 agrees at 7 bases. CDR3 length equals 19 residues. V shed 0 bases, J shed 3 bases, and the junction held 17 bases outside the gene matches. Germline CDR1 and CDR2: LGHNT and FRNRAP. The CDR3 DNA sequence: TGTGCTAGTGGTTTGGTACGTACAGGGGAATCCTCGCTGATCTACGAGCAGTACTTC. Amino acids: CASGLVRTGESSLIYEQYF.

This chain uses TRBV30 with TRBJ2-7; tentatively, D is TRBD2 (6 bases). The germline V gene has CDR1 GTSNPN and CDR2 SVGIG (reference sequence). The CDR3 covers 13 residues. Trimming removed 2 bases from V and 5 bases from J, with 13 bases in between. CDR3 protein: CAWSRSGEDEQYF. In DNA form, the CDR3 reads TGTGCCTGGAGTAGGTCGGGAGAGGACGAGCAGTACTTC.

This clonotype was recorded many times. The V call is TRBV12-3 or TRBV12-4, the J call TRBJ2-3; 7 bases align to TRBD1. Trimming took 5 bases from V and 2 from J; bases not matched to a gene: 10. The CDR3 covers 16 residues. The CDR3 here is CASSELGRGSTDTQYF. The DNA of the CDR3 is TGTGCCAGCAGTGAGCTTGGCAGGGGGTCCACAGATACGCAGTATTTT.

This clonotype was counted ten times or more. J is TRBJ2-5 and V is TRBV13; D possibly uses TRBD1 or TRBD2 (6 bases each). V was trimmed by 2 bases and J by 2 bases, leaving 12 bases between them. Germline CDR1 is PRHDT and CDR2 is FYEKMQ (reference sequence). The CDR3 extends over 15 amino acids. Here the CDR3 reads CASSLRGTQQETQYF. The CDR3 coding sequence is TGTGCCAGCAGCTTAAGGGGGACTCAGCAAGAGACCCAGTACTTC.

This clonotype was counted a few times. This chain connects TRBV29-1 to TRBJ2-7, with D perhaps TRBD1 or TRBD2 (5 bases each). Trimming shortened V by 7 bases and J by 2 bases, and 12 bases separated the two germline ends. Germline V gene sequence: CDR1 SQVTM, CDR2 ANQGSEA. This CDR3 comprises 12 residues. The CDR3 spells CSGSRGPYEQYF. The CDR3, as DNA: TGCAGCGGATCCCGGGGCCCCTACGAGCAGTACTTC.